The 7 T cell receptor beta chains below come from one sample, sequenced in a study of T cell responses to AZD1222 COVID-19 vaccine. TCRdb keeps only in-frame clones here, not all; method: immunoSEQ multiplex PCR. Of 98,000 or so clones listed, 75% to 90% are singletons. The sample consisted of peripheral blood, taken on day 0 of AZD1222 vaccination. Receptors were obtained from an adult in good health.

This chain joins TRBV5-1 and TRBJ2-7; a weak D match, TRBD2 (5 bases). The CDR3 has 11 residues. Germline CDR1 is SGHRS and CDR2 is YFSETQ. With 0 bases removed from V and 9 bases from J, the gap between germline ends came to 7 bases. The CDR3 DNA reads as TGCGCCAGCAGCTTGGAAGGAGGGCAGTACTTC. Amino acid sequence: CASSLEGGQYF.

This clone has a single count. The chain couples TRBV14 to TRBJ2-7; maybe TRBD1 (6 bases). The germline V gene encodes CDR1 SGHDN and CDR2 FVKESK. The CDR3 is 16 residues long. Trimming removed 2 bases from V and 5 bases from J, with 19 bases in between. The chain's CDR3 is CASSQIPARGHNEQYF. CDR3 bases: TGTGCCAGCAGCCAAATCCCTGCCAGGGGCCACAACGAGCAGTACTTC. The variable domain in full, with the rest retrieved from reference TRBV14 and TRBJ2-7, is EAGVTQFPSHSVIEKGQTVTLRCDPISGHDNLYWYRRVMGKEIKFLLHFVKESKQDESGMPNNRFLAERTGGTYSTLKVQPAELEDSGVYFCASSQIPARGHNEQYFGPGTRLTVT.

The rearrangement links TRBV7-9 to TRBJ2-1; 7 nucleotides line up with TRBD1. Trimming removed 3 bases from V and 4 bases from J; junction bases left unmatched: 3. CDR1 is SEHNR and CDR2 is FQNEAQ in the germline V gene (reference sequence). This CDR3 is 14 amino acids long. CDR3 sequence reads: CASSLGQPYNEQFF. The CDR3 DNA sequence: TGTGCCAGCAGCTTGGGACAGCCTTACAATGAGCAGTTCTTC.

V is TRBV6-5 and J is TRBJ1-1; tentatively, D is TRBD1 (5 bases). The CDR3 has 16 amino acids. Trimming stripped 0 bases from V and 1 base from J, with 12 bases between. Germline values: CDR1 MNHEY, CDR2 SVGAGI. The CDR3 sequence is CASSYSWGSENTEAFF. As DNA, the CDR3 is TGTGCCAGCAGTTACTCGTGGGGCTCGGAGAACACTGAAGCTTTCTTT.

The gene calls are TRBV30 and TRBJ2-4, with D possibly being TRBD1 (7 bases). Per the germline V gene, CDR1 is GTSNPN and CDR2 is SVGIG (reference sequence). Trimming removed 3 bases from V and 8 bases from J, with 8 bases in between. The CDR3 has 11 amino acids. For the CDR3, the DNA is TGTGCCTGGAGCAGGGGGGACATTCAGTACTTC. Encoded protein: CAWSRGDIQYF.

This chain connects TRBV12-3 or TRBV12-4 to TRBJ1-2; the D is unclear. The CDR3 is 13 amino acids. Trimming shortened V by 3 bases and J by 5 bases, and 10 bases separated the two germline ends. The CDR3 bases are TGTGCCAGCAGTTTCAAGGAGGGATATGGCTACACCTTC. Amino acids: CASSFKEGYGYTF.

The chain is built from TRBV27 and TRBJ1-5; the match to TRBD1 covers 9 bases. Losses at the gene ends were 6 bases for V and 5 bases for J; bases not matched to a gene: 5. The germline CDR1 and CDR2 sequences are MNHEY and SMNVEV (reference sequence). CDR3 length: 14 residues. CDR3 sequence (DNA): TGTGCCAGCAGCCCTACAGGGGGCCATCAGCCCCAGCATTTT. This translates into CASSPTGGHQPQHF.